This entry lists 30 T cell receptor beta chains sequenced from one sample in a study of cytomegalovirus exposure and HLA in healthy donors. Sequenced by immunoSEQ multiplex PCR; TCRdb stores in-frame clones only, minus some. The top ten clones hold 1% to 1.5% of a sample with approximately 110,000 clones, over 90% of them seen once. The sample comprised PBMCs. The receptors derive from a woman under 30 in good health and CMV-seronegative.

The chain carries TRBV2 and TRBJ2-4, with D possibly matching TRBD2 (5 bases). CDR3 size: 11 residues. Per the germline V gene, CDR1 is SNHLY and CDR2 is FYNNEI. V was shortened by 4 bases and J by 16 bases, with 14 bases between the two germline ends. The CDR3 sequence: CASSVGLPLYF. The CDR3 DNA is TGTGCCAGCAGTGTAGGACTTCCCTTATACTTC.

The rearrangement joins TRBV9 to TRBJ2-2; 8 nucleotides line up with TRBD1. With V trimmed by 3 bases and J by 0 bases, 16 bases remained unmatched. The CDR3 has 20 residues. Germline-derived CDR1 and CDR2 are SGDLS and YYNGEE. CDR3 amino acids: CASSATGTGSVTSNTGELFF. CDR3 nucleotide sequence: TGTGCCAGCAGCGCGACCGGGACAGGATCCGTAACTTCGAACACCGGGGAGCTGTTTTTT.

This chain joins TRBV28 and TRBJ2-7, with a possible D match to TRBD2 (5 bases). CDR1 and CDR2 from the germline V gene are MDHEN and SYDVKM. The V end lost 8 bases, the J end lost 3 bases, and 14 bases lay between the germline ends. The CDR3 is 13 residues long. CDR3 sequence: CASRRGNNYEQYF. CDR3 nucleotide sequence: TGTGCCAGCCGCCGGGGAAATAACTACGAGCAGTACTTC.

The chain carries TRBV27 and TRBJ1-2; D gene unclear. Germline V gene sequence: CDR1 MNHEY, CDR2 SMNVEV (reference sequence). Trimming removed 6 bases at V and 4 bases at J, with 12 bases between. The CDR3 is 13 amino acids. CDR3 protein: CASSPGLIYGYTF. The CDR3 nucleotides read TGTGCCAGCAGCCCTGGACTGATCTATGGCTACACCTTC.

The genes are TRBV10-2 and TRBJ2-7; the match to TRBD1 covers 10 bases. CDR1 is WSHSY, CDR2 SAAADI, per germline. Trimming cost V 2 bases and J 3 bases; bases outside gene matches: 1. The CDR3 spans 14 residues. CDR3 region: CASSEGDRGYEQYF. In DNA, the CDR3 is TGCGCCAGCAGTGAGGGGGACAGGGGCTACGAGCAGTACTTC.

The chain combines TRBV10-1 with TRBJ2-4; D possibly corresponds to TRBD2 (6 bases). This CDR3 has 14 residues. V was cut by 2 bases and J by 1 base, with 6 bases left in between. The V gene's germline CDR1 is WNHNN and CDR2 SYGVQD (reference sequence). CDR3 region: CASSETSAKNIQYF. As DNA, the CDR3 is TGCGCCAGCAGTGAGACTAGCGCCAAAAACATTCAGTACTTC.

The CDR3 coding sequence is TGTGCCAGCAGTCCCCCGACAGCCCCGGGTGGCTACACCTTC. This gives the protein CASSPPTAPGGYTF. This chain joins TRBV28 and TRBJ1-2, with a possible D match to TRBD1 (5 bases). V shed 5 bases and J shed 7 bases, with 17 bases lying between them. Germline lookup yields CDR1 MDHEN and CDR2 SYDVKM. The CDR3 loop spans 14 amino acids.

This chain connects TRBV28 to TRBJ2-1; 12 positions match TRBD2. This CDR3 is built from 15 residues. Germline CDR1 MDHEN, CDR2 SYDVKM. Germline trimming cut 5 bases from V and 8 bases from J; bases unmatched to any gene: 7. DNA of the CDR3: TGTGCCAGCAGTCGGACTAGCGGGATGATCTATGAGCAGTTCTTC. It specifies CASSRTSGMIYEQFF. Full variable domain (remainder filled in from reference TRBV28 and TRBJ2-1): DVKVTQSSRYLVKRTGEKVFLECVQDMDHENMFWYRQDPGLGLRLIYFSYDVKMKEKGDIPEGYSVSREKKERFSLILESASTNQTSMYLCASSRTSGMIYEQFFGPGTRLTVL.

The J gene is TRBJ1-1, the V gene TRBV5-1; the match to TRBD1 covers 7 bases. There are 17 residues in the CDR3. Germline V gene lookup returns CDR1 SGHRS and CDR2 YFSETQ. V lost 0 bases to trimming and J lost 3 bases; unmatched junction nucleotides: 11. This chain's CDR3 is CASSLGTGEGGYTEAFF. CDR3 DNA: TGCGCCAGCAGCTTGGGTACAGGGGAAGGTGGGTACACTGAAGCTTTCTTT.

The chain joins TRBV5-1 to TRBJ2-4; possibly TRBD2 for D (6 bases). This CDR3 contains 16 residues. Trimming took 4 bases from V and 0 from J, leaving 14 bases between them. Looked up from germline, CDR1 is SGHRS and CDR2 is YFSETQ. The CDR3 bases are TGCGCCAGCAGCCAACTAGGAGGGGTAGCCAAAAACATTCAGTACTTC. Protein sequence: CASSQLGGVAKNIQYF.

This clone has only one observation. The chain links TRBV6-1 to TRBJ1-1; tentatively, D is TRBD1 (5 bases). The CDR3 loop spans 13 amino acids. V was shortened by 6 bases and J by 5 bases, with 13 bases between the two germline ends. Looked up from germline, CDR1 is MNHNS and CDR2 is SASEGT. The DNA of the CDR3 is TGTGCCAGCAGGGGTGGGGGGTGGACTGAAGCTTTCTTT. It codes for CASRGGGWTEAFF.

This clone was observed a single time. The V gene is TRBV27, the J gene TRBJ1-1; weak D call: TRBD1 (6 bases). Germline V CDR1 and CDR2: MNHEY, SMNVEV (reference sequence). This CDR3 has 14 residues. Between the trimmed V and J ends, which lost 0 bases and 1 base, there was a span of 6 bases. CDR3 DNA sequence: TGTGCCAGCAGTTTATCGGGGGCGAACACTGAAGCTTTCTTT. The encoded protein is CASSLSGANTEAFF.

This sequence joins TRBV11-2 and TRBJ1-2; TRBD1 might be the D (6 bases). The CDR3 runs to 15 residues. Germline V gives CDR1 SGHAT, CDR2 FQNNGV. V was shortened by 0 bases and J by 2 bases, with 10 bases between the two germline ends. The CDR3 DNA reads TGTGCCAGCAGCTTAGATCCCCAGGGGAACTATGGCTACACCTTC. Residues: CASSLDPQGNYGYTF.

The CDR3 coding sequence is TGTGCCAGCGCTAGGGGCGGGAGACGAGACGAGCAGTACTTC. Protein product: CASARGGRRDEQYF. V is TRBV25-1 and J is TRBJ2-7; TRBD2 aligns across 7 bases. This CDR3 contains 14 residues. The trim removed 8 bases at V and 5 bases at J, leaving 12 bases unmatched. Germline CDR1 and CDR2: MGHDK and SYGVNS.

The chain has TRBV9 and TRBJ2-1; 8 nucleotides align to TRBD2. This CDR3 is 17 amino acids long. Germline trimming cut 1 base from V and 6 bases from J; bases unmatched to any gene: 12. Germline CDR1 is SGDLS and CDR2 is YYNGEE. The CDR3 DNA sequence: TGTGCCAGCAGCGTATACGGGGGGGGAGACCCCGGCAATGAGCAGTTCTTC. Residues: CASSVYGGGDPGNEQFF. Looking up the rest from reference TRBV9 and TRBJ2-1 gives the full variable domain: DSGVTQTPKHLITATGQRVTLRCSPRSGDLSVYWYQQSLDQGLQFLIQYYNGEERAKGNILERFSAQQFPDLHSELNLSSLELGDSALYFCASSVYGGGDPGNEQFFGPGTRLTVL.

The rearrangement links TRBV15 to TRBJ2-7; 8 nucleotides line up with TRBD1. V was clipped by 5 bases and J by 4 bases; unmatched bases: 10. This CDR3 spans 15 amino acids. CDR1 and CDR2 (germline): LNHNV, YYDKDF (reference sequence). The DNA for the CDR3 is TGTGCCACCAGCCTAGAGCAGGGGGCGGGGTACGAGCAGTACTTC. Its translation: CATSLEQGAGYEQYF.

The genes are TRBV7-9 and TRBJ1-1; D gene uncertain. The CDR3 is 14 amino acids. CDR1 SEHNR and CDR2 FQNEAQ come from the germline V gene (reference sequence). Trimming took off 1 base at V and 6 bases at J, with 12 bases between the two ends. The CDR3 reads CASSLGISGAEAFF. The CDR3 DNA sequence: TGTGCCAGCAGCTTAGGAATTTCCGGGGCTGAAGCTTTCTTT.

The CDR3 sequence is CASSLDRVGYGYTF. CDR3 DNA sequence: TGTGCCAGCAGCTTGGACAGGGTGGGCTATGGCTACACCTTC. This rearrangement joins TRBV5-8 to TRBJ1-2, with a weak D call TRBD1 (6 bases). This CDR3 is built from 14 residues. Trimming took 0 bases from V and 4 from J, leaving 10 bases between them. CDR1 SGHTS and CDR2 YDEGEE come from the germline V gene.

This clone was recorded a few times. CDR3 sequence (DNA): TGTGCCAGCAGTTCCGACTCGGGGGAGACCCAGTACTTC. Amino acids: CASSSDSGETQYF. This chain joins TRBV27 and TRBJ2-5, with D possibly being TRBD2 (5 bases). Germline assignment: CDR1 MNHEY and CDR2 SMNVEV (reference sequence). V was clipped by 4 bases and J by 5 bases, with 11 bases between them. This CDR3 has 13 amino acids.

The J gene is TRBJ2-7, the V gene TRBV7-3, with TRBD1 identical over 11 bases. The CDR3 sequence is 15 residues long. Unmatched junction bases numbered 6, after V lost 6 bases and J lost 2 bases. From germline, CDR1 is SGHTA and CDR2 FQGTGA. Here the CDR3 reads CASRPRDRGTYEQYF. The DNA for the CDR3 is TGTGCCAGCAGGCCAAGGGACAGGGGGACCTACGAGCAGTACTTC.

The chain links TRBV5-1 to TRBJ2-3, with a weak D call TRBD2 (5 bases). Germline V gene data show CDR1 as SGHRS and CDR2 as YFSETQ. V was cut by 5 bases and J by 1 base, with 11 bases left in between. The CDR3 is made up of 14 amino acids. In nucleotides, the CDR3 is TGCGCCAGCAGTCAGCGGTCCCGCACAGATACGCAGTATTTT. It encodes CASSQRSRTDTQYF.

The V gene is TRBV9, the J gene TRBJ2-1; a weak D match, TRBD2 (6 bases). Trimming shortened V by 4 bases and J by 9 bases, and 23 bases separated the two germline ends. CDR1 is SGDLS and CDR2 is YYNGEE in the germline V gene. CDR3 length: 16 amino acids. The CDR3 protein is CASSKEPGLTSGEQFF. CDR3 nucleotide sequence: TGTGCCAGCAGCAAGGAACCAGGACTAACGAGCGGTGAGCAGTTCTTC. Full variable domain (missing parts from reference TRBV9 and TRBJ2-1): DSGVTQTPKHLITATGQRVTLRCSPRSGDLSVYWYQQSLDQGLQFLIQYYNGEERAKGNILERFSAQQFPDLHSELNLSSLELGDSALYFCASSKEPGLTSGEQFFGPGTRLTVL.

The chain has TRBV6-1 and TRBJ2-5; D is uncertain. CDR1 and CDR2 (germline): MNHNS, SASEGT. The V end was cut by 3 bases, the J end by 5 bases, with 10 bases between. The CDR3 length is 13 residues. CDR3 coding DNA: TGTGCCAGCAGTGATCAGTTGCAGGAGACCCAGTACTTC. This sequence encodes CASSDQLQETQYF.

The chain recombines TRBV9 with TRBJ2-7; possibly TRBD2 for D (5 bases). The V gene lost 0 bases and the J gene lost 0 bases, with 13 bases spanning the gap. The germline V gene encodes CDR1 SGDLS and CDR2 YYNGEE. The CDR3 extends over 16 amino acids. DNA of the CDR3: TGTGCCAGCAGCGTAGGAAGTGGCGGGCACTCCTACGAGCAGTACTTC. It codes for CASSVGSGGHSYEQYF.

The V gene is TRBV7-2, the J gene TRBJ2-1, with TRBD2 matching over 9 bases. The V segment lost 5 bases and the J segment 5 bases; nucleotides outside the gene matches: 7. Germline V gene lookup returns CDR1 SGHTA and CDR2 FQGNSA. This CDR3 is 15 amino acids long. CDR3 region: CASSPELAGHNEQFF. The DNA for the CDR3 is TGTGCCAGCAGCCCGGAACTAGCGGGCCACAATGAGCAGTTCTTC. Together with reference TRBV7-2 and TRBJ2-1, the CDR3 gives the full variable domain: GAGVSQSPSNKVTEKGKDVELRCDPISGHTALYWYRQSLGQGLEFLIYFQGNSAPDKSGLPSDRFSAERTGGSVSTLTIQRTQQEDSAVYLCASSPELAGHNEQFFGPGTRLTVL.

V is TRBV9 and J is TRBJ1-4; 9 nucleotides agree with TRBD1. Germline values: CDR1 SGDLS, CDR2 YYNGEE. J was trimmed by 8 bases and V by 3 bases; bases with no gene match: 8. The CDR3 consists of 15 residues. The CDR3 region has the DNA TGTGCCAGCAGCGCACAGGGGGCAGGGGGAGAAAAACTGTTTTTT. This codes for CASSAQGAGGEKLFF.

The chain carries TRBV20-1 and TRBJ2-5; D not certain. V was shortened by 8 bases and J by 0 bases, with 7 bases between the two germline ends. The germline CDR1 and CDR2 sequences are DFQATT and SNEGSKA (reference sequence). This CDR3 is built from 11 residues. CDR3 sequence reads: CSHRDQETQYF. DNA for the CDR3: TGCAGTCACCGGGACCAAGAGACCCAGTACTTC.

This clone was recorded once. Additional DNA sequences in this sample encode the identical CDR3. The V gene is TRBV5-1, the J gene TRBJ2-1; no clear D gene. V was pared by 0 bases and J by 7 bases, with 5 bases between. This CDR3 spans 12 amino acids. The V gene's germline CDR1 is SGHRS and CDR2 YFSETQ. In DNA, the CDR3 is TGCGCCAGCAGCTTGGACGGTAATGAGCAGTTCTTC. Translation gives CASSLDGNEQFF.

The rearrangement uses TRBV7-2 and TRBJ1-1; 7 bases agree with TRBD1. V shed 1 base, J shed 1 base, and the junction held 3 bases outside the gene matches. This CDR3 contains 15 residues. Germline V lookup: CDR1 SGHTA, CDR2 FQGNSA. The CDR3 coding sequence is TGTGCCAGCAGCTTAGGAGGGGGCGCGAACACTGAAGCTTTCTTT. Residues: CASSLGGGANTEAFF. The full variable domain, with the rest looked up from reference TRBV7-2 and TRBJ1-1, is GAGVSQSPSNKVTEKGKDVELRCDPISGHTALYWYRQSLGQGLEFLIYFQGNSAPDKSGLPSDRFSAERTGGSVSTLTIQRTQQEDSAVYLCASSLGGGANTEAFFGQGTRLTVV.

This rearrangement joins TRBV28 to TRBJ2-1; TRBD2 matches at 16 bases. Trimming removed 9 bases from V and 3 bases from J; junction bases left unmatched: 11. CDR1 and CDR2 from the germline V gene are MDHEN and SYDVKM. The CDR3 sequence is 18 residues long. The CDR3 spells CASRGTSGGAGGYNEQFF. The DNA of the CDR3 is TGTGCCAGTCGTGGGACTAGCGGGGGGGCTGGTGGCTACAATGAGCAGTTCTTC.